Each of the 5 T cell receptor beta chains below was sequenced from the same sample in a study of memory CD8 T cells in hepatitis C reinfection. Clones were sequenced by immunoSEQ multiplex PCR, and TCRdb holds only the in-frame ones, with some missing. The table has about 47,000 clones, roughly 90% seen once. Time point described: peak reinfection, 3 to 8 weeks after reinfection detection. TCR sequencing was done directly ex vivo on sorted cells, without expansion in vitro. The sequenced sample was naive CD8+ T cells sorted from blood. These receptors were obtained from a man aged 18 to 29 with hepatitis C virus infection.

V gene TRBV6-5 combines with J gene TRBJ2-7; 7 bases map to TRBD1. The CDR3 length is 14 residues. V trimming: 2 bases; J trimming: 2 bases; junction bases outside the gene matches: 3. Germline values: CDR1 MNHEY, CDR2 SVGAGI. CDR3 in amino acids: CASSYGDRAYEQYF. The CDR3 coding sequence is TGTGCCAGCAGTTACGGGGACAGAGCCTACGAGCAGTACTTC.

This clone has only one observation. The genes are TRBV27 and TRBJ2-7, with D maybe TRBD1 (5 bases). The length of the CDR3 is 15 residues. Trimming took off 1 base at V and 0 bases at J, with 10 bases between the two ends. CDR1 and CDR2 (germline): MNHEY, SMNVEV (reference sequence). The CDR3 protein is CASSLLGELSYEQYF. The CDR3 nucleotides read TGTGCCAGCAGTTTATTAGGGGAACTCTCCTACGAGCAGTACTTC.

The chain links TRBV19 to TRBJ2-5; 10 nucleotides match TRBD1. CDR1 is LNHDA and CDR2 is SQIVND in the germline V gene (reference sequence). The CDR3 length is 16 residues. V gave up 7 bases and J gave up 5 bases; unmatched junction bases: 13. CDR3 nucleotide sequence: TGTGCCAGTACCCCCTCCCCGGGACAGGGGAGCGAGACCCAGTACTTC. Residues: CASTPSPGQGSETQYF. Full variable domain (missing parts from reference TRBV19 and TRBJ2-5): DGGITQSPKYLFRKEGQNVTLSCEQNLNHDAMYWYRQDPGQGLRLIYYSQIVNDFQKGDIAEGYSVSREKKESFPLTVTSAQKNPTAFYLCASTPSPGQGSETQYFGPGTRLLVL.

CDR3 DNA sequence: TGTGCCAGCAGCACTGAGGGGACTAGCGGTTACAATGAGCAGTTCTTC. This encodes CASSTEGTSGYNEQFF. This rearrangement joins TRBV7-3 to TRBJ2-1, with TRBD2 matching 11 bases. Germline-derived CDR1 and CDR2 are SGHTA and FQGTGA. The V and J ends lost 5 bases and 4 bases, in that order; junction bases with no gene match: 7. CDR3 size: 16 residues.

The chain links TRBV14 to TRBJ1-1; 7 bases fit TRBD1. The length of the CDR3 is 14 residues. The J segment lost 7 bases and the V segment lost 4 bases, leaving 9 bases of the junction unmatched. Germline V CDR1 and CDR2: SGHDN, FVKESK. The CDR3 sequence: CASSLQRQGDEAFF. DNA of the CDR3: TGTGCCAGCAGCCTTCAGCGACAGGGTGATGAAGCTTTCTTT. The whole variable domain, filled in from reference TRBV14 and TRBJ1-1, reads EAGVTQFPSHSVIEKGQTVTLRCDPISGHDNLYWYRRVMGKEIKFLLHFVKESKQDESGMPNNRFLAERTGGTYSTLKVQPAELEDSGVYFCASSLQRQGDEAFFGQGTRLTVV.